This T cell receptor beta chain came from a study of blood T cell repertoires in COVID-19. This CDR3 has 13 amino acids. CDR1 is SQVTM, CDR2 ANQGSEA, per germline. V lost 7 bases, J lost 8 bases, and 18 bases lay in between. Data came from immunoSEQ multiplex PCR; TCRdb stores just in-frame clones and leaves some out. The sample shows about 300,000 clones, 75% to 90% of them seen only once. The sequencing input was peripheral blood. The clonotype was recovered from a man aged 40-49 years with acute or convalescent COVID-19. The V call is TRBV29-1, the J call TRBJ2-1; TRBD1 is a possible D gene (6 bases). The CDR3 DNA reads as TGCAGCGCACTTAACACAGGGTTCGATGAGCAGTTCTTC. This translates into CSALNTGFDEQFF.